The next 27 T cell receptor beta chains were all read from a single sample in a study of cytomegalovirus exposure and HLA in healthy donors. PCR employed 60 Vbeta and 13 Jbeta primers. Produced via immunoSEQ multiplex PCR; TCRdb's table is partial and in-frame only. The repertoire holds under 100,000 clones, with 70% as singletons. The sample consisted of PBMCs. The source is a woman in her forties or fifties in good health and CMV-seropositive.

CDR3 coding DNA: TGTGCCAGCATAGGTAGAGCGGGAGGGATAACCGGGGAGCTGTTTTTT. It encodes CASIGRAGGITGELFF. V and J are TRBV28 and TRBJ2-2; 10 bases are a match to TRBD2. The CDR3 sequence is 16 residues long. The germline gives CDR1 MDHEN, CDR2 SYDVKM. J gave up 5 bases and V 7 bases, and 10 bases lay outside the gene matches.

This clone has only a few counts. This rearrangement joins TRBV5-6 to TRBJ2-1; perhaps TRBD1 as D (5 bases). The germline gives CDR1 SGHDT, CDR2 YYEEEE. This CDR3 comprises 15 residues. V was pared by 2 bases and J by 4 bases, with 13 bases between. In DNA form, the CDR3 reads TGTGCCAGCAGCTTTACACAGGTTAAGTACAATGAGCAGTTCTTC. Translated: CASSFTQVKYNEQFF.

DNA for the CDR3: TGTGCCAGCAGCCTCCAGTCGACGGGAGGGACCACCGGGGAGCTGTTTTTT. This translates into CASSLQSTGGTTGELFF. The J gene is TRBJ2-2, the V gene TRBV9; 8 nucleotides match TRBD2. The CDR3 extends over 17 amino acids. Germline-derived CDR1 and CDR2 are SGDLS and YYNGEE. V shed 4 bases and J 4 bases; nucleotides not matched to a gene: 12.

The rearrangement uses TRBV7-9 and TRBJ2-1; possibly TRBD2 for D (7 bases). CDR3 length equals 16 residues. Germline CDR1 SEHNR, CDR2 FQNEAQ (reference sequence). The ends were cut back, 5 bases at V and 1 base at J, with 15 bases in the middle. CDR3 region: CASSPGEGASYNEQFF. CDR3 sequence (DNA): TGTGCCAGCAGCCCAGGGGAGGGAGCGTCCTACAATGAGCAGTTCTTC.

J is TRBJ2-5 and V is TRBV18; D gene uncertain. Trimming took 5 bases from V and 1 from J, leaving 14 bases between them. The CDR3 totals 15 residues. Germline V gene sequence: CDR1 KGHSH, CDR2 LQKENI. The CDR3 bases are TGTGCCAGCTCATTCGACGTCGGGTTCCAAGAGACCCAGTACTTC. Translated, it gives CASSFDVGFQETQYF.

This chain connects TRBV7-8 to TRBJ2-7; TRBD1 matches 8 bases. This CDR3 has 14 residues. J gave up 4 bases and V 2 bases, and 4 bases lay outside the gene matches. From germline, CDR1 is SGHVS and CDR2 FQNEAQ. The chain's CDR3 is CASSLPGQGYEQYF. The CDR3 DNA is TGTGCCAGCAGCTTACCCGGACAGGGTTACGAGCAGTACTTC.

This clone is classed as medium-sized (0.01 to 0.1%). This sample also contains other DNA sequences that code for the same CDR3. V and J are TRBV7-2 and TRBJ2-5; 8 nucleotides line up with TRBD1. The CDR3 has 13 amino acids. J was trimmed by 4 bases and V by 3 bases; bases with no gene match: 1. In germline, CDR1 is SGHTA, CDR2 FQGNSA. In nucleotides, the CDR3 is TGTGCCAGCAGCTTCACAGGGGGAGAGACCCAGTACTTC. Protein: CASSFTGGETQYF.

This clone was picked up a small number of times. This rearrangement joins TRBV19 to TRBJ1-5; 7 nucleotides agree with TRBD1. J gave up 4 bases and V 4 bases, and 4 bases lay outside the gene matches. The CDR3 is 14 amino acids. In germline, CDR1 is LNHDA, CDR2 SQIVND (reference sequence). CDR3 sequence reads: CASSTQGENQPQHF. DNA for the CDR3: TGTGCCAGTAGTACTCAGGGGGAAAATCAGCCCCAGCATTTT.

The chain has TRBV2 and TRBJ1-6; D is unclear. In germline, CDR1 is SNHLY, CDR2 FYNNEI. Trimming took off 10 bases at V and 3 bases at J, with 16 bases between the two ends. The CDR3 has 15 amino acids. The CDR3 loop is CATREAGGYNSPLHF. The CDR3 DNA is TGTGCCACAAGGGAAGCAGGAGGCTATAATTCACCCCTCCACTTT.

The chain combines TRBV6-5 with TRBJ2-7; 9 bases are a match to TRBD1. CDR1 and CDR2 from the germline V gene are MNHEY and SVGAGI. The length of the CDR3 is 13 residues. The V segment lost 6 bases and the J segment 6 bases; nucleotides outside the gene matches: 6. Here the CDR3 reads CASRDRGWGEQYF. The CDR3 DNA follows: TGTGCCAGCAGGGACAGGGGATGGGGCGAGCAGTACTTC.

The chain uses TRBV4-2 and TRBJ2-1, with TRBD2 identical over 15 bases. The CDR3 has 15 amino acids. CDR1 and CDR2 from the germline V gene are LGHNA and YNFKEQ. V trimming: 5 bases; J trimming: 9 bases; junction bases outside the gene matches: 5. The CDR3 sequence: CASSKGLAGGTEQFF. The DNA for the CDR3 is TGTGCCAGCAGCAAGGGACTAGCGGGAGGCACTGAGCAGTTCTTC.

In this sample, this clone turned up a few times. The chain is built from TRBV5-1 and TRBJ2-2; D is perhaps TRBD2 (6 bases). V gave up 2 bases and J gave up 2 bases, with 19 bases separating them. Looked up from germline, CDR1 is SGHRS and CDR2 is YFSETQ. The CDR3 is 18 residues long. For the CDR3, the DNA is TGCGCCAGCAGCTTAAGAATTTGGAGCGGGCACAACACCGGGGAGCTGTTTTTT. This gives the protein CASSLRIWSGHNTGELFF.

The chain carries TRBV19 and TRBJ1-5, with 10 nucleotides matching TRBD1. J gave up 6 bases and V 3 bases, and 5 bases lay outside the gene matches. Germline V CDR1 and CDR2: LNHDA, SQIVND (reference sequence). The CDR3 runs to 15 residues. CDR3 loop: CASSIGTGVTQPQHF. The CDR3 coding sequence is TGTGCCAGTAGTATCGGGACAGGGGTTACTCAGCCCCAGCATTTT.

The chain employs TRBV10-3 and TRBJ1-4; TRBD1 agrees at 10 bases. Germline trimming cut 0 bases from V and 4 bases from J; bases unmatched to any gene: 11. The CDR3 loop spans 19 amino acids. The V gene's germline CDR1 is ENHRY and CDR2 SYGVKD. The CDR3 spells CAISESRAGQGSHNEKLFF. DNA of the CDR3: TGTGCCATCAGTGAGTCGAGAGCGGGACAGGGGTCCCATAATGAAAAACTGTTTTTT.

The CDR3: CASSLRQGASYNEQFF. The CDR3 DNA is TGTGCCAGCAGCCTACGACAGGGGGCTTCCTACAATGAGCAGTTCTTC. The rearrangement uses TRBV11-2 and TRBJ2-1, with 10 bases matching TRBD1. Germline V gene data show CDR1 as SGHAT and CDR2 as FQNNGV. Trimming removed 5 bases from V and 1 base from J; junction bases left unmatched: 5. The CDR3 consists of 16 residues.

This chain connects TRBV19 to TRBJ1-1; unclear D gene. The CDR3 runs 13 residues. Germline CDR1 is LNHDA and CDR2 is SQIVND (reference sequence). V shed 8 bases and J shed 1 base, with 11 bases lying between them. For the CDR3, the DNA is TGTGCCAGTGCCGAGGGCAGGAACACTGAAGCTTTCTTT. This translates into CASAEGRNTEAFF.

Only one count was recorded for this clone. The chain has TRBV7-2 and TRBJ1-2, with 9 bases lining up with TRBD1. This CDR3 is built from 14 residues. Germline V gene sequence: CDR1 SGHTA, CDR2 FQGNSA. Trimming took 3 bases from V and 8 from J; bases not matched to a gene: 7. The CDR3 nucleotides are TGTGCCAGCAGCTTGCCGGGACAGGGTAGGGGCTACACCTTC. It specifies CASSLPGQGRGYTF.

This chain uses TRBV5-5 with TRBJ1-2; D may be TRBD1 (5 bases). V shed 4 bases and J shed 3 bases, with 10 bases lying between them. The CDR3 loop spans 13 amino acids. Germline values: CDR1 SGHKS, CDR2 YYEKEE (reference sequence). CDR3 protein: CASSLGGDYGYTF. The CDR3 DNA is TGTGCCAGCAGCCTTGGGGGGGACTATGGCTACACCTTC. The variable domain in full, completed from reference TRBV5-5 and TRBJ1-2, reads DAGVTQSPTHLIKTRGQQVTLRCSPISGHKSVSWYQQVLGQGPQFIFQYYEKEERGRGNFPDRFSARQFPNYSSELNVNALLLGDSALYLCASSLGGDYGYTFGSGTRLTVV.

This chain uses TRBV7-3 with TRBJ2-1, with no clear D. CDR1 and CDR2 (germline): SGHTA, FQGTGA. Between the trimmed V and J ends, which lost 5 bases and 0 bases, there was a span of 14 bases. This CDR3 has 16 amino acids. CDR3 sequence (DNA): TGTGCCAGCAGCCCGCCCGGAGTCAGCTCCTACAATGAGCAGTTCTTC. It specifies CASSPPGVSSYNEQFF.

The chain uses TRBV9 and TRBJ2-7, with TRBD1 identical over 10 bases. Germline-derived CDR1 and CDR2 are SGDLS and YYNGEE. The CDR3 sequence is 16 residues long. The trim removed 0 bases at V and 5 bases at J, leaving 8 bases unmatched. CDR3 bases: TGTGCCAGCAGCGTAGGGGGGGGACAGGGGTGGAACGAGCAGTACTTC. As protein: CASSVGGGQGWNEQYF. Full variable domain (missing parts from reference TRBV9 and TRBJ2-7): DSGVTQTPKHLITATGQRVTLRCSPRSGDLSVYWYQQSLDQGLQFLIQYYNGEERAKGNILERFSAQQFPDLHSELNLSSLELGDSALYFCASSVGGGQGWNEQYFGPGTRLTVT.

The chain links TRBV4-1 to TRBJ2-3, with TRBD2 identical over 11 bases. J lost 4 bases, V lost 4 bases, and 13 bases had no gene match. The CDR3 is made up of 18 amino acids. The V gene's germline CDR1 is MGHRA and CDR2 YSYEKL. This chain's CDR3 is CASSLLISGRGAADTQYF. CDR3 DNA sequence: TGCGCCAGCAGCCTTCTAATTAGCGGGAGGGGGGCGGCAGATACGCAGTATTTT.

The chain couples TRBV27 to TRBJ1-2; no reliable D call. Germline CDR1 reads MNHEY; CDR2 reads SMNVEV (reference sequence). CDR3 length: 11 amino acids. Trimming removed 8 bases at V and 2 bases at J, with 6 bases between. The CDR3 DNA sequence: TGTGCCAGCGGGAGGAACTATGGCTACACCTTC. Its protein product is CASGRNYGYTF.

This rearrangement joins TRBV2 to TRBJ1-1; possibly TRBD1 for D (6 bases). V gave up 6 bases and J gave up 1 base, with 12 bases separating them. CDR1 and CDR2 from the germline V gene are SNHLY and FYNNEI. The CDR3 contains 14 residues. The CDR3 DNA is TGTGCCAGCAGCCTACAGGGCCGGAACACTGAAGCTTTCTTT. This encodes CASSLQGRNTEAFF.

This clone showed up just once. The V call is TRBV18, the J call TRBJ1-2, with 9 bases that match TRBD1. Trimming removed 6 bases from V and 0 bases from J; junction bases left unmatched: 2. Germline V gene data show CDR1 as KGHSH and CDR2 as LQKENI. The CDR3 totals 14 residues. In DNA form, the CDR3 reads TGTGCCAGCTCGCGGGACAGGGCTAACTATGGCTACACCTTC. Its translation is CASSRDRANYGYTF. Based on the CDR3 plus reference TRBV18 and TRBJ1-2, the full variable domain is NAGVMQNPRHLVRRRGQEARLRCSPMKGHSHVYWYRQLPEEGLKFMVYLQKENIIDESGMPKERFSAEFPKEGPSILRIQQVVRGDSAAYFCASSRDRANYGYTFGSGTRLTVV.

V usage is TRBV5-1 and J usage is TRBJ2-3; 9 bases map to TRBD2. Germline values: CDR1 SGHRS, CDR2 YFSETQ. The CDR3 runs to 15 residues. The V and J ends lost 5 bases and 1 base, in that order; junction bases with no gene match: 5. CDR3 in DNA: TGCGCCAGCAGACCGAGACTAGCGGGCACAGATACGCAGTATTTT. Translation: CASRPRLAGTDTQYF.

This chain joins TRBV28 and TRBJ1-5; 7 bases map to TRBD1. Trimming cost V 2 bases and J 1 base; bases outside gene matches: 5. CDR1 and CDR2 from the germline V gene are MDHEN and SYDVKM. This CDR3 has 16 residues. The CDR3 nucleotides are TGTGCCAGCAGTTTAGGCGGGACAGACAGCAATCAGCCCCAGCATTTT. This sequence encodes CASSLGGTDSNQPQHF.

The chain uses TRBV9 and TRBJ2-2; possible D gene TRBD2, 6 bases. The V gene's germline CDR1 is SGDLS and CDR2 YYNGEE. This CDR3 comprises 15 residues. With 1 base removed from V and 5 bases from J, the gap between germline ends came to 12 bases. CDR3 loop: CASSVFGSGTGELFF. The CDR3 nucleotides read TGTGCCAGCAGCGTATTCGGGAGTGGTACCGGGGAGCTGTTTTTT.